The clone carrying this TCR beta chain was detected only a few times. Its antigen is as yet unknown. This specimen belongs to a study of response to subunit inactivated influenza vaccine. Study outcomes and limitations: After each seasonal influenza vaccination, few new T cells are recruited, the authors suggested.

One entry per CDR3 protein results from TCRdb running MiXCR on the RT-PCR reads. The sample yields about 780,000 distinct CDR3 sequences, around 20% seen once. The sample consisted of PBMCs from blood, taken more than 4 days after vaccination. This clonotype was sampled from a man in his fifties or sixties who received an inactivated influenza vaccine.

The DNA for the CDR3 is TGTGCCACCAGTGTGACTAACGGGGATACGCAGTATTTT. Translated: CATSVTNGDTQYF. The rearrangement joins TRBV24-1 to TRBJ2-3; D possibly corresponds to TRBD2 (5 bases). This CDR3 spans 13 amino acids. Germline V gene sequence: CDR1 KGHDR, CDR2 SFDVKD. Trimming stripped 5 bases from V and 6 bases from J, with 11 bases between.